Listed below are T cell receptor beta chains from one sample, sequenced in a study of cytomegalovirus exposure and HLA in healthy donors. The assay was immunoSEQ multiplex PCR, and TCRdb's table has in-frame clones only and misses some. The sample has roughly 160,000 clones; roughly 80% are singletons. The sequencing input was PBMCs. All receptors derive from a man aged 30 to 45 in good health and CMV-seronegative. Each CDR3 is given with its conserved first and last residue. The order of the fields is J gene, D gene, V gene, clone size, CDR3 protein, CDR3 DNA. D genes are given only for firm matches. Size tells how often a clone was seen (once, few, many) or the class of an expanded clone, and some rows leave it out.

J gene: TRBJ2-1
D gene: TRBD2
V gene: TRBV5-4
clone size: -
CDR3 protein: CASSLPGTSGIGEQFF
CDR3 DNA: TGTGCCAGCAGCTTGCCCGGGACTAGCGGGATAGGGGAGCAGTTCTTC

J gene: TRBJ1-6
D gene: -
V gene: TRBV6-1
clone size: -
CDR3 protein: CASSWAGDNSPLHF
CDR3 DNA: TGTGCCAGCAGCTGGGCAGGGGATAATTCACCCCTCCACTTT

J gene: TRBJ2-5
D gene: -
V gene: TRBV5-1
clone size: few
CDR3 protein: CASSLRGLALQETQYF
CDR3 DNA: TGCGCCAGCAGCTTGAGGGGGCTAGCGCTTCAAGAGACCCAGTACTTC

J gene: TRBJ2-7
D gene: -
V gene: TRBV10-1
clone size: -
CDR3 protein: CASSEGQTLYEQYF
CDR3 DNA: TGCGCCAGCAGTGAGGGACAAACGCTCTACGAGCAGTACTTC

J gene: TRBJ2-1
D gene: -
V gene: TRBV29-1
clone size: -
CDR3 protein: CSVATYNEQFF
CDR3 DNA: TGCAGCGTTGCCACATACAATGAGCAGTTCTTC

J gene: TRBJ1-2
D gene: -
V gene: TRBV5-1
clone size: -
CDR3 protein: CASSLVSGGNYGYTF
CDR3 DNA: TGCGCCAGCAGCTTGGTTTCAGGAGGAAACTATGGCTACACCTTC

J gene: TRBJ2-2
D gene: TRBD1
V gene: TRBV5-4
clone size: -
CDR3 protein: CASSSDRGRTGELFF
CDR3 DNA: TGTGCCAGCAGCTCCGACAGGGGGCGCACCGGGGAGCTGTTTTTT

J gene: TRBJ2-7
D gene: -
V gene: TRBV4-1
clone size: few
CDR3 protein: CASSQDGLREQYF
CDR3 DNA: TGCGCCAGCAGCCAAGACGGGTTACGAGAGCAGTACTTC

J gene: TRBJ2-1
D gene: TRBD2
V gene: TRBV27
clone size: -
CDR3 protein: CASSHASGRANEQFF
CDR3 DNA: TGTGCCAGCAGTCACGCTAGCGGGAGGGCCAATGAGCAGTTCTTC

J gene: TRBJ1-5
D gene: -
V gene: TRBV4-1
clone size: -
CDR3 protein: CASSQVRDSNQPQHF
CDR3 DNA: TGCGCCAGCAGCCAAGTCCGGGATAGCAATCAGCCCCAGCATTTT

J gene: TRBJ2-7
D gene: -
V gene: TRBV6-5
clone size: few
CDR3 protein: CASRRDNYEQYF
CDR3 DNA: TGTGCCAGCAGAAGGGACAACTACGAGCAGTACTTC

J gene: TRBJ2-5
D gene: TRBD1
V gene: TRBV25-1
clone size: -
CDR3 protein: CASSSPGTGSETQYF
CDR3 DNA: TGTGCCAGCAGTTCCCCCGGGACAGGGTCTGAGACCCAGTACTTC

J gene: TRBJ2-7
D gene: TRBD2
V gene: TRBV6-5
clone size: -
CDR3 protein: CASRGRLAGSYEQCF
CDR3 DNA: TGTGCCAGCCGAGGTCGACTAGCGGGATCCTACGAGCAGTGCTTC

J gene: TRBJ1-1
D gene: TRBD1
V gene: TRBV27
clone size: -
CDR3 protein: CASSTSGTGDALYGAFF
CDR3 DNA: TGTGCCAGCAGTACCTCCGGGACAGGGGACGCCCTGTACGGAGCTTTCTTT

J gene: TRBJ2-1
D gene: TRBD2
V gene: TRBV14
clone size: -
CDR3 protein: CASTPTSGGPANEQFF
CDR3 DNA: TGTGCCAGCACCCCGACTAGCGGGGGCCCCGCAAATGAGCAGTTCTTC

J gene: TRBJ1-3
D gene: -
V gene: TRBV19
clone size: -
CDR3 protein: CASSLRTNGNTIYF
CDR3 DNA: TGTGCCAGTAGTCTCCGGACTAATGGAAACACCATATATTTT

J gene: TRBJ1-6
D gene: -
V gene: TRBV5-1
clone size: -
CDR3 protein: CASSLGQQRGSPLHF
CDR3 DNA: TGCGCCAGCAGCTTGGGGCAGCAAAGGGGTTCACCCCTCCACTTT

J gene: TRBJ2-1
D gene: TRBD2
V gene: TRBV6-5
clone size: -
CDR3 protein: CASSYSWRGGEQFF
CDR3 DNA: TGTGCCAGCAGTTACTCGTGGCGGGGGGGCGAGCAGTTCTTC

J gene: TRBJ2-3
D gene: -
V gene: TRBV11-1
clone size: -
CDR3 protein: CASSSRSRGRYSTDTQYF
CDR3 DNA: TGTGCCAGCAGCTCCCGATCAAGGGGGAGATATAGCACAGATACGCAGTATTTT

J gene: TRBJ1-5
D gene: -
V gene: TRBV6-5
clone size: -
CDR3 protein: CASSYSNSRDQPQHF
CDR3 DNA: TGTGCCAGCAGTTACTCGAATAGCAGGGATCAGCCCCAGCATTTT

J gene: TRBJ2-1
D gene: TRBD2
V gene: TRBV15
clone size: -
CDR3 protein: CATRLADYNEQFF
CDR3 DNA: TGTGCCACCCGGCTAGCGGATTACAATGAGCAGTTCTTC

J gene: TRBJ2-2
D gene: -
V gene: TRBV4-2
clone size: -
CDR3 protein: CASSQDRGGAAGELFF
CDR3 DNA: TGTGCCAGCAGCCAAGATCGTGGGGGGGCTGCCGGGGAGCTGTTTTTT

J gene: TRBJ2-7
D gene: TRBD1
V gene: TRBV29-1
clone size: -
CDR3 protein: CSVASGGLYEQYF
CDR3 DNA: TGCAGCGTGGCGTCAGGGGGCCTCTACGAGCAGTACTTC

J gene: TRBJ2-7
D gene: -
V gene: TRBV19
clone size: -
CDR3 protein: CASSIPSYEQYF
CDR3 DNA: TGTGCCAGTAGTATCCCTTCCTACGAGCAGTACTTC

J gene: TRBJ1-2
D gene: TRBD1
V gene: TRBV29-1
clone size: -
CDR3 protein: CSDRDRGYGYTF
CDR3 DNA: TGCAGCGACCGGGACAGGGGCTATGGCTACACCTTC

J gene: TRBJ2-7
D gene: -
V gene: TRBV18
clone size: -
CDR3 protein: CASSPPEGIIREQYF
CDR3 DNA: TGTGCCAGCTCACCACCGGAGGGGATCATCCGCGAGCAGTACTTC

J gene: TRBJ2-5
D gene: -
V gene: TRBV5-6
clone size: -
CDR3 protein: CASSNQAAQETQYF
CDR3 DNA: TGTGCCAGCAGCAACCAGGCAGCCCAAGAGACCCAGTACTTC

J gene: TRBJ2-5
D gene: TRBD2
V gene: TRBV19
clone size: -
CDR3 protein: CASSRGLILGETQYF
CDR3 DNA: TGTGCCAGTAGTAGGGGACTAATCCTTGGGGAGACCCAGTACTTC

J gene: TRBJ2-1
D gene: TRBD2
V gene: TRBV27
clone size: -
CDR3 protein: CASSLRTSGYNEQFF
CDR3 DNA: TGTGCCAGCAGTTTACGGACTAGCGGTTACAATGAGCAGTTCTTC

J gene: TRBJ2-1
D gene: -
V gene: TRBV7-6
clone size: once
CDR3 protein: CASSLSGYNEQFF
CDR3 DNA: TGTGCCAGCAGCTTGTCGGGCTACAATGAGCAGTTCTTC

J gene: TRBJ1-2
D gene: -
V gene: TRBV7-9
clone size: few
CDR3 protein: CSSSVEEGRLWISGYTF
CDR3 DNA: TGTTCCAGCAGCGTAGAGGAGGGGCGCCTCTGGATCTCTGGCTACACCTTC

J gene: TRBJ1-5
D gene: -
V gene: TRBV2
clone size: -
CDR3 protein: CASSDVPRTASSNQPQHF
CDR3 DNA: TGTGCCAGCAGTGATGTCCCCCGGACAGCCTCTAGCAATCAGCCCCAGCATTTT

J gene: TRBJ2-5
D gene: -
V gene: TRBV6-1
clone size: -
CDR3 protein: CASSDWTGGKETQYF
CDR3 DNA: TGTGCCAGCAGTGATTGGACCGGGGGAAAAGAGACCCAGTACTTC

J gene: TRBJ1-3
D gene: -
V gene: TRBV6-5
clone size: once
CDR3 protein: CASPQTAYSGNTIYF
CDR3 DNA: TGTGCCAGCCCTCAGACTGCCTACTCTGGAAACACCATATATTTT

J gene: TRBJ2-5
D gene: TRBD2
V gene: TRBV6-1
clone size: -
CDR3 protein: CASTRLAGGQETQYF
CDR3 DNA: TGTGCCAGCACCCGACTAGCGGGGGGGCAAGAGACCCAGTACTTC